These 13 T cell receptor beta chains share one sample of origin, sequenced in a study of cytomegalovirus exposure and HLA in healthy donors (dated by TCRdb to the late 2010s). Library preparation used the immunoSEQ multiplex PCR assay. In TCRdb, the immuneACCESS table is reduced to in-frame sequences with V and J assigned. These tables do not hold every clone; where another copy was compared, an unresolved V gene accounts for under half, and the others remain unexplained. This sample holds roughly 64,000 clones; 95% were observed only once. The ten largest make up almost 6% of the sample. The sample consisted of PBMCs. Receptors originate from a woman aged 18-30 years in good health and CMV-seropositive.

This sequence joins TRBV19 and TRBJ1-5, with 8 bases fitting TRBD1. With V trimmed by 1 base and J by 1 base, 15 bases remained unmatched. The V gene's germline CDR1 is LNHDA and CDR2 SQIVND (reference sequence). The CDR3 contains 20 residues. CDR3 sequence (DNA): TGTGCCAGTAGTATAGGGAGAGGACAGGGAGGAGATAGGAGCAATCAGCCCCAGCATTTT. It specifies CASSIGRGQGGDRSNQPQHF.

The rearrangement joins TRBV10-3 to TRBJ2-1, with a possible D match to TRBD2 (6 bases). The CDR3 contains 15 residues. Trimming took 4 bases from V and 0 from J, leaving 10 bases between them. Per germline, CDR1 ENHRY and CDR2 SYGVKD. The CDR3 region is CAISGRDPSYNEQFF. CDR3 sequence (DNA): TGTGCCATCAGTGGGCGGGATCCCTCCTACAATGAGCAGTTCTTC.

V and J are TRBV28 and TRBJ1-2; no clear D. CDR1 and CDR2 (germline): MDHEN, SYDVKM. V shed 6 bases and J shed 10 bases, with 12 bases lying between them. CDR3 length equals 11 residues. The CDR3 nucleotides are TGTGCCAGCAGCACCGCGCGAGACTACACCTTC. Residues: CASSTARDYTF.

The J gene is TRBJ2-5, the V gene TRBV5-1; 8 bases map to TRBD1. The CDR3 is 15 residues long. Germline V gives CDR1 SGHRS, CDR2 YFSETQ. V shed 5 bases and J 1 base; nucleotides not matched to a gene: 7. The CDR3 DNA reads TGCGCCAGCAGTTACGGACAGGGTAGCCAAGAGACCCAGTACTTC. Its protein product is CASSYGQGSQETQYF.

This chain links TRBV6-5 with TRBJ2-1, with 7 bases identical to TRBD2. Trimming cost V 2 bases and J 8 bases; bases outside gene matches: 9. Germline-derived CDR1 and CDR2 are MNHEY and SVGAGI. The CDR3 is made up of 15 amino acids. This CDR3 is CASSYMRLAVDEQFF. DNA for the CDR3: TGTGCCAGCAGTTACATGAGACTAGCAGTTGATGAGCAGTTCTTC.

The chain links TRBV27 to TRBJ1-2, with D unresolved. Germline V gene sequence: CDR1 MNHEY, CDR2 SMNVEV (reference sequence). Trimming took off 3 bases at V and 4 bases at J, with 15 bases between the two ends. This CDR3 has 15 residues. The CDR3: CASSFGRGTSYGYTF. The CDR3 DNA follows: TGTGCCAGCAGTTTTGGGCGGGGAACCTCCTATGGCTACACCTTC.

The CDR3 spells CASIKDRDEPQHF. CDR3 DNA: TGTGCCAGCATCAAGGACAGGGATGAGCCCCAGCATTTT. The chain joins TRBV6-6 to TRBJ1-5; 8 bases align to TRBD1. Germline V CDR1 and CDR2: MNHNY, SVGAGI (reference sequence). The CDR3 runs 13 residues. V lost 7 bases to trimming and J lost 8 bases; unmatched junction nucleotides: 7.

The CDR3 DNA reads as TGTGCCAGTAGCGGGACAGGGGGCCTACAGCCCCAGCATTTT. Amino acid sequence: CASSGTGGLQPQHF. The V and J genes are TRBV19 and TRBJ1-5; 12 nucleotides align to TRBD1. CDR3 length: 14 residues. With 6 bases clipped from V and 7 bases from J, the junction kept 4 bases outside the gene matches. Per germline, CDR1 LNHDA and CDR2 SQIVND (reference sequence).

CDR3 bases: TGTGCCAGCTCCTCCGGGACAGGGAACACCGGGGAGCTGTTTTTT. Its translation is CASSSGTGNTGELFF. The rearrangement uses TRBV6-6 and TRBJ2-2; 8 bases map to TRBD1. The CDR3 consists of 15 residues. V dropped 8 bases and J dropped 1; count of bases not matched to a gene: 6. Germline V CDR1 and CDR2: MNHNY, SVGAGI (reference sequence).

The V gene is TRBV6-1, the J gene TRBJ2-7; TRBD2 might be the D (5 bases). The CDR3 loop spans 12 amino acids. The V gene lost 6 bases and the J gene lost 5 bases, with 11 bases spanning the gap. Per germline, CDR1 MNHNS and CDR2 SASEGT. The CDR3 nucleotides are TGTGCCAGCAGCGAAACTAGGCACGAGCAGTACTTC. It translates to CASSETRHEQYF.

The chain uses TRBV7-7 and TRBJ2-5; the D gene is possibly TRBD2 (6 bases). The CDR3 has 14 residues. Germline CDR1 is SSHAT and CDR2 is FNYEAQ (reference sequence). With 5 bases removed from V and 2 bases from J, the gap between germline ends came to 12 bases. As DNA, the CDR3 is TGTGCCAGCAGCCATTTGGACTATCAAGAGACCCAGTACTTC. Translating it yields CASSHLDYQETQYF.

The chain couples TRBV4-2 to TRBJ2-3; maybe TRBD1 (5 bases). Germline assignment: CDR1 LGHNA and CDR2 YNFKEQ. This CDR3 region has 16 residues. Trimming stripped 0 bases from V and 0 bases from J, with 10 bases between. Written as DNA, the CDR3 is TGTGCCAGCAGCCAAGATCTGACAGCTAGCACAGATACGCAGTATTTT. Encoded protein: CASSQDLTASTDTQYF.

V usage is TRBV28 and J usage is TRBJ1-2; TRBD1 matches at 7 bases. V dropped 4 bases and J dropped 0; count of bases not matched to a gene: 11. This CDR3 has 17 amino acids. CDR1 is MDHEN, CDR2 SYDVKM, per germline. The CDR3: CASSSWVGDRTNYGYTF. For the CDR3, the DNA is TGTGCCAGCAGTTCGTGGGTCGGGGACAGAACTAACTATGGCTACACCTTC.